One sample yielded the 23 T cell receptor beta chains listed below, sequenced in a study of long-term antiretroviral therapy in people with HIV. The run of the v3.0 immunoSEQ assay was at survey level. Clones were sequenced by immunoSEQ multiplex PCR, and TCRdb holds only the in-frame ones, with some missing. Seen here are roughly 37,000 clones, about 80% observed once, and the top ten hold around 5.5%. The sample consisted of unsorted PBMCs, taken 3.4 years after starting antiretroviral therapy. The receptor set was obtained from a man between 25 and 39 years old with HIV.

V is TRBV7-9 and J is TRBJ2-6; D is perhaps TRBD2 (6 bases). V dropped 5 bases and J dropped 2 bases, with 10 bases sitting between them. The CDR3 loop spans 15 amino acids. Germline values: CDR1 SEHNR, CDR2 FQNEAQ (reference sequence). The CDR3 here is CASSRTGAGANVLTF. The CDR3 coding sequence is TGTGCCAGCAGCCGGACGGGGGCTGGGGCCAACGTCCTGACTTTC.

This clone has just one count. V gene TRBV18 combines with J gene TRBJ1-5; D may be TRBD1 (6 bases). Germline V gene data show CDR1 as KGHSH and CDR2 as LQKENI. The V end was cut by 8 bases, the J end by 1 base, with 15 bases between. The CDR3 runs to 15 residues. The CDR3 sequence: CASARGAGSNQPQHF. The CDR3 nucleotides read TGTGCCAGCGCGCGGGGGGCAGGGAGCAATCAGCCCCAGCATTTT.

This chain uses TRBV7-2 with TRBJ1-2; 8 nucleotides agree with TRBD1. Germline V gene lookup returns CDR1 SGHTA and CDR2 FQGNSA. V shed 5 bases and J 8 bases; nucleotides not matched to a gene: 16. The CDR3 spans 16 residues. In nucleotides, the CDR3 is TGTGCCAGCAGCCCCGAGACAGGGGCGAGCCTTGGGGGCTACACCTTC. It yields the protein CASSPETGASLGGYTF.

This clone was seen a single time. The genes are TRBV6-1 and TRBJ2-7; maybe TRBD2 (6 bases). V was cut by 6 bases and J by 1 base, with 16 bases left in between. The CDR3 contains 15 residues. Germline V gene sequence: CDR1 MNHNS, CDR2 SASEGT. The chain's CDR3 is CASRTAGGSSYEQYF. Here the CDR3 DNA reads TGTGCCAGCAGGACGGCCGGGGGAAGTTCCTACGAGCAGTACTTC.

The CDR3 loop is CASSQSITTTNEKLFF. The CDR3 nucleotides read TGCGCCAGCAGCCAATCCATAACTACAACTAATGAAAAACTGTTTTTT. The rearrangement joins TRBV4-3 to TRBJ1-4; unclear D gene. The CDR3 has 16 amino acids. Germline CDR1 LGHNA, CDR2 YSLEER. Trimming removed 2 bases from V and 0 bases from J, with 10 bases in between.

Only a few counts were recorded for this clone. This chain joins TRBV7-9 and TRBJ1-2; TRBD1 matches 7 bases. Germline V gene sequence: CDR1 SEHNR, CDR2 FQNEAQ (reference sequence). V lost 3 bases, J lost 6 bases, and 10 bases stayed unmatched. The CDR3 consists of 15 residues. The CDR3 DNA reads TGTGCCAGCAGCTTTGTTTCGACAGGGCATAATGGCTACACCTTC. This sequence encodes CASSFVSTGHNGYTF. Variable domain in full (rest from reference TRBV7-9 and TRBJ1-2): DTGVSQNPRHKITKRGQNVTFRCDPISEHNRLYWYRQTLGQGPEFLTYFQNEAQLEKSRLLSDRFSAERPKGSFSTLEIQRTEQGDSAMYLCASSFVSTGHNGYTFGSGTRLTVV.

About this clone: Other DNA sequences in this sample translate to the same CDR3. The J gene is TRBJ1-5, the V gene TRBV10-3; possibly TRBD1 for D (5 bases). Germline V gene data show CDR1 as ENHRY and CDR2 as SYGVKD. The V and J ends lost 3 bases and 6 bases respectively, with 6 bases between them. The CDR3 sequence is 12 residues long. CDR3 protein: CAISDGGQPQHF. The CDR3 coding sequence is TGTGCCATCAGTGATGGGGGTCAGCCCCAGCATTTT.

The chain couples TRBV18 to TRBJ1-1; 8 bases align to TRBD1. Per the germline V gene, CDR1 is KGHSH and CDR2 is LQKENI. V was pared by 5 bases and J by 1 base, with 6 bases of the junction left unmatched. The CDR3 length is 15 residues. Written as DNA, the CDR3 is TGTGCCAGCTCATTTACACAGGGGGGGAACACTGAAGCTTTCTTT. It specifies CASSFTQGGNTEAFF.

The chain joins TRBV7-2 to TRBJ1-1; D unresolved. Germline V gene data show CDR1 as SGHTA and CDR2 as FQGNSA. CDR3 length: 15 residues. V lost 5 bases, J lost 0 bases, and 13 bases lay in between. The CDR3 protein is CASSTSPFMNTEAFF. CDR3 DNA sequence: TGTGCCAGCAGCACGAGCCCTTTCATGAACACTGAAGCTTTCTTT.

The V and J genes are TRBV5-1 and TRBJ1-1; TRBD1 agrees at 7 bases. Germline loops: CDR1 SGHRS, CDR2 YFSETQ. The junction had 5 bases not matched to a gene; V was cut back by 2 bases and J by 4 bases. The CDR3 length is 14 residues. The CDR3 loop is CASSLGGFGTEAFF. CDR3 coding DNA: TGCGCCAGCAGCTTAGGGGGCTTCGGCACTGAAGCTTTCTTT. The variable domain in full, completed from reference TRBV5-1 and TRBJ1-1, reads KAGVTQTPRYLIKTRGQQVTLSCSPISGHRSVSWYQQTPGQGLQFLFEYFSETQRNKGNFPGRFSGRQFSNSRSEMNVSTLELGDSALYLCASSLGGFGTEAFFGQGTRLTVV.

V and J are TRBV5-6 and TRBJ2-7; TRBD1 matches at 7 bases. CDR1 and CDR2 (germline): SGHDT, YYEEEE. Trimming removed 4 bases from V and 0 bases from J; junction bases left unmatched: 10. The CDR3 is made up of 16 amino acids. The chain's CDR3 is CASSPPTGIGSYEQYF. As DNA, the CDR3 is TGTGCCAGCAGCCCCCCGACAGGGATTGGCTCCTACGAGCAGTACTTC.

The V gene is TRBV7-8, the J gene TRBJ1-5; maybe TRBD1 (6 bases). The V end was cut by 3 bases, the J end by 4 bases, with 16 bases between. The germline gives CDR1 SGHVS, CDR2 FQNEAQ. This CDR3 has 16 residues. CDR3 loop: CASSFMVGDKNQPQHF. CDR3 DNA sequence: TGTGCCAGCAGCTTTATGGTGGGGGACAAAAATCAGCCCCAGCATTTT.

The chain links TRBV4-1 to TRBJ2-1; maybe TRBD2 (6 bases). V was trimmed by 2 bases and J by 0 bases, leaving 14 bases between them. The CDR3 is 17 residues long. Per germline, CDR1 MGHRA and CDR2 YSYEKL. The DNA of the CDR3 is TGCGCCAGCAGCCAATCGCGGGACGGTCACTCCTACAATGAGCAGTTCTTC. It yields the protein CASSQSRDGHSYNEQFF.

The CDR3 protein is CATSRPGYQETQYF. The CDR3 bases are TGTGCCACCAGCAGGCCGGGATACCAAGAGACCCAGTACTTC. The V call is TRBV15, the J call TRBJ2-5, with D possibly being TRBD2 (5 bases). Germline V gene sequence: CDR1 LNHNV, CDR2 YYDKDF (reference sequence). The CDR3 totals 14 residues. The ends were cut back, 3 bases at V and 0 bases at J, with 8 bases in the middle.

The sample holds one count of this clone. This chain connects TRBV5-1 to TRBJ2-3; D is unclear. This CDR3 spans 15 amino acids. CDR1 SGHRS and CDR2 YFSETQ come from the germline V gene. Deletions cut 2 bases from V and 5 bases from J, with 15 bases between. CDR3 residues: CASSFLTQRGDTQYF. Here the CDR3 DNA reads TGCGCCAGCAGCTTTTTGACCCAGCGTGGAGATACGCAGTATTTT. The full variable domain, rest sourced from reference TRBV5-1 and TRBJ2-3, is KAGVTQTPRYLIKTRGQQVTLSCSPISGHRSVSWYQQTPGQGLQFLFEYFSETQRNKGNFPGRFSGRQFSNSRSEMNVSTLELGDSALYLCASSFLTQRGDTQYFGPGTRLTVL.

J is TRBJ2-3 and V is TRBV10-1, with 8 bases matching TRBD2. This CDR3 region has 13 residues. CDR1 is WNHNN and CDR2 is SYGVQD in the germline V gene (reference sequence). As DNA, the CDR3 is TGCGCGGTGGGGCGGGGGGTGGAAGATACGCAGTATTTT. Its protein product is CAVGRGVEDTQYF.

The V call is TRBV5-4, the J call TRBJ2-1; no definite D call. The V end was cut by 4 bases, the J end by 9 bases, with 14 bases between. The germline gives CDR1 SGHNT, CDR2 YYREEE (reference sequence). The CDR3 is 13 residues long. The CDR3 DNA reads as TGTGCCAGCAGCGCCAAAGCTGCTACTGAGCAGTTCTTC. Its translation is CASSAKAATEQFF. Full variable domain (outside the CDR3, taken from reference TRBV5-4 and TRBJ2-1): ETGVTQSPTHLIKTRGQQVTLRCSSQSGHNTVSWYQQALGQGPQFIFQYYREEENGRGNFPPRFSGLQFPNYSSELNVNALELDDSALYLCASSAKAATEQFFGPGTRLTVL.

This clone was observed once. The genes are TRBV18 and TRBJ1-5; D possibly corresponds to TRBD1 (5 bases). Trimming took 3 bases from V and 3 from J, leaving 9 bases between them. The CDR3 runs to 14 residues. CDR1 and CDR2 (germline): KGHSH, LQKENI. The CDR3 spells CASSPGPYNQPQHF. The CDR3 region has the DNA TGTGCCAGCTCACCGGGGCCTTACAATCAGCCCCAGCATTTT.

This sequence joins TRBV18 and TRBJ2-7; TRBD2 agrees at 9 bases. CDR3 length: 14 amino acids. Germline V gene lookup returns CDR1 KGHSH and CDR2 LQKENI. Germline trimming cut 4 bases from V and 5 bases from J; bases unmatched to any gene: 6. The CDR3: CASSLSGRIHEQYF. The DNA for the CDR3 is TGTGCCAGCTCACTTAGCGGGAGAATCCACGAGCAGTACTTC.

V and J are TRBV9 and TRBJ1-1; perhaps TRBD1 as D (5 bases). The CDR3 consists of 13 residues. Trimming cost V 7 bases and J 5 bases, with 15 bases left between them. Germline V lookup: CDR1 SGDLS, CDR2 YYNGEE. For the CDR3, the DNA is TGTGCCAGCCAGGGACTCCTTGGGACTGAAGCTTTCTTT. Amino acid sequence: CASQGLLGTEAFF.

Only a few counts were recorded for this clone. This sequence joins TRBV29-1 and TRBJ1-3; 7 bases are shared with TRBD1. V was pared by 6 bases and J by 1 base, with 9 bases of the junction left unmatched. The CDR3 runs 15 residues. CDR1 and CDR2 from the germline V gene are SQVTM and ANQGSEA. The CDR3 DNA follows: TGCAGCGTCACTTCAGGGGGAGGATCTGGAAACACCATATATTTT. Encoded protein: CSVTSGGGSGNTIYF.

The rearrangement links TRBV7-6 to TRBJ2-3; 10 positions match TRBD1. The CDR3 is made up of 14 amino acids. The V and J ends lost 5 bases and 10 bases, in that order; junction bases with no gene match: 9. In germline, CDR1 is SGHVS, CDR2 FNYEAQ. CDR3 amino acids: CASSNRDRGGPQYF. The CDR3 DNA reads TGTGCCAGCAGCAACCGGGACAGGGGTGGTCCGCAGTATTTT.

The rearrangement joins TRBV7-7 to TRBJ2-5; possibly TRBD1 or TRBD2 for D (6 bases each). This CDR3 comprises 14 residues. From germline, CDR1 is SSHAT and CDR2 FNYEAQ (reference sequence). Trimming removed 1 base at V and 6 bases at J, with 12 bases between. The CDR3 reads CASSLEPGAKTQYF. CDR3 DNA sequence: TGTGCCAGCAGCTTAGAGCCGGGGGCAAAGACCCAGTACTTC.